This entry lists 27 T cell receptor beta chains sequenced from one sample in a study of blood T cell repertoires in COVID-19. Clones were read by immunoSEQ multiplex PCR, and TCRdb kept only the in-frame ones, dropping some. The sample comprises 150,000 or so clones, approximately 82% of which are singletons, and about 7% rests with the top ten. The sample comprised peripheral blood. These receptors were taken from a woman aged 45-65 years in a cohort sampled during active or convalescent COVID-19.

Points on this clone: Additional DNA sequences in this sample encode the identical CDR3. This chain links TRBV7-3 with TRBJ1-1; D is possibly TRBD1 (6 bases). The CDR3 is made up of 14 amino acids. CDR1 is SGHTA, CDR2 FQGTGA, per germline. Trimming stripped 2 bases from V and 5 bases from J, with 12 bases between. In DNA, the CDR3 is TGTGCCAGCAGCTTAGCGGGGGGCAATACTGAAGCTTTCTTT. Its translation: CASSLAGGNTEAFF.

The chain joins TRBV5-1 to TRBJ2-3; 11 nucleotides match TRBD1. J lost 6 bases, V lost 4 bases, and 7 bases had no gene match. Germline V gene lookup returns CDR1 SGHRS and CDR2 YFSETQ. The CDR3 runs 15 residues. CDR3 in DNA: TGCGCCAGCAGCACAGGGACAGGGGGATCGGATACGCAGTATTTT. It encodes CASSTGTGGSDTQYF.

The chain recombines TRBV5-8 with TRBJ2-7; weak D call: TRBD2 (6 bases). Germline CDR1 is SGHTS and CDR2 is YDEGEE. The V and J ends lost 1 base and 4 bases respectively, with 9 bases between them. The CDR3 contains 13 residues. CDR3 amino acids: CASSLRAGYEQYF. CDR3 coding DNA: TGTGCCAGCAGCTTGAGGGCGGGATACGAGCAGTACTTC.

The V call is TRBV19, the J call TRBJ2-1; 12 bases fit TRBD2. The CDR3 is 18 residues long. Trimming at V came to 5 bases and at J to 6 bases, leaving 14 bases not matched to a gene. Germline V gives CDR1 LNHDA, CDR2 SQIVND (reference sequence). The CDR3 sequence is CASSPHRSSGGAPNEQFF. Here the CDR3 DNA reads TGTGCCAGTAGTCCCCACCGCTCTAGCGGGGGGGCCCCCAATGAGCAGTTCTTC.

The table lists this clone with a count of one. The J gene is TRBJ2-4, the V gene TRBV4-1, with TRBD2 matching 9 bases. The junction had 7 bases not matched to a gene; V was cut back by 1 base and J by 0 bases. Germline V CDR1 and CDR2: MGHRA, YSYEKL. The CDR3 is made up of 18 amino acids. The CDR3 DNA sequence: TGCGCCAGCAGCCAAGTCTTTGCGGGGGGGCTAGCCAAAAACATTCAGTACTTC. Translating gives CASSQVFAGGLAKNIQYF.

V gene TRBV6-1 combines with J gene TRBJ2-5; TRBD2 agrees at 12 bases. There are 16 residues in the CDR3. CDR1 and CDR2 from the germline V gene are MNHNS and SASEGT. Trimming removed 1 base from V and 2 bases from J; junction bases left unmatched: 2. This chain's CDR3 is CASSEELAGGQETQYF. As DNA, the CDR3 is TGTGCCAGCAGTGAAGAGCTAGCGGGGGGGCAAGAGACCCAGTACTTC.

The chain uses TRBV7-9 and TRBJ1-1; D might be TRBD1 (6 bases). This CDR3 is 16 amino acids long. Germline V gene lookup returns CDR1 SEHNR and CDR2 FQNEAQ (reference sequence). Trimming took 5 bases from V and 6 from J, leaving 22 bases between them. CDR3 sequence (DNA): TGTGCCAGCAGCCCCAGCGGGGCCAGGGGTACCTCTGAAGCTTTCTTT. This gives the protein CASSPSGARGTSEAFF.

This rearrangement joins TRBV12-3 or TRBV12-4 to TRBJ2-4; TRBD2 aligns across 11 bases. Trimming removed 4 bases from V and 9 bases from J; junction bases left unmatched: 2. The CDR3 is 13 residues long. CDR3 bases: TGTGCCAGCAGTTCCCTAGCGGGGGGCATTCAGTACTTC. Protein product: CASSSLAGGIQYF.

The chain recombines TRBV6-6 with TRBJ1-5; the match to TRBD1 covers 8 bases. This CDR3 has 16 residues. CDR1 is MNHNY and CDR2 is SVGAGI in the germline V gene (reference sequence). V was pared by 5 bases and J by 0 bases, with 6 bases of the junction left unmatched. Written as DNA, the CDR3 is TGTGCCAGCAGTCGACAGGGGACATCTAGCAATCAGCCCCAGCATTTT. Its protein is CASSRQGTSSNQPQHF.

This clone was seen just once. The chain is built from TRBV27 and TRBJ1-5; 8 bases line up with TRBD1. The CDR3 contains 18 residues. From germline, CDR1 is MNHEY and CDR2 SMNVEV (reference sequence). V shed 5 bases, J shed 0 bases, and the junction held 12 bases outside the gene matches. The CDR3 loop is CASSPTGGGYISNQPQHF. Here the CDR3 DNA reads TGTGCCAGCAGTCCAACAGGGGGTGGGTACATTAGCAATCAGCCCCAGCATTTT.

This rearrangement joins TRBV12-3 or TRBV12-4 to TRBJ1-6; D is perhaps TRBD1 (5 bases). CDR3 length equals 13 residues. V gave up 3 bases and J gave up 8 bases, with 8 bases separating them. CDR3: CASSLTGDSPLHF. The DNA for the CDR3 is TGTGCCAGCAGTTTGACGGGGGATTCACCCCTCCACTTT.

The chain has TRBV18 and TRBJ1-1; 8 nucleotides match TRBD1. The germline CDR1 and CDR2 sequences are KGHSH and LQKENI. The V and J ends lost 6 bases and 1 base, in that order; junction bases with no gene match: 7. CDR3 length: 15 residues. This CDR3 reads CASSWDRNSNTEAFF. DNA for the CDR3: TGTGCCAGCTCTTGGGACAGGAATTCGAACACTGAAGCTTTCTTT.

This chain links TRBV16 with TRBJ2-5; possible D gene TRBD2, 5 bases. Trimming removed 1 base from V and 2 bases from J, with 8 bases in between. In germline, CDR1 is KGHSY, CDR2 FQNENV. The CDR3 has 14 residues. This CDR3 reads CASSQFRGQETQYF. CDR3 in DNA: TGTGCCAGCAGCCAATTTCGGGGACAAGAGACCCAGTACTTC.

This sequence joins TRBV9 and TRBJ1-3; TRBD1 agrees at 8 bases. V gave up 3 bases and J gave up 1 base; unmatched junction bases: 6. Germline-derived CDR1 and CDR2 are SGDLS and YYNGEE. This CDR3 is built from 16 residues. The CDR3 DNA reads TGTGCCAGCAGCGCCCGTCGGACAGGGTCTGGAAACACCATATATTTT. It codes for CASSARRTGSGNTIYF.

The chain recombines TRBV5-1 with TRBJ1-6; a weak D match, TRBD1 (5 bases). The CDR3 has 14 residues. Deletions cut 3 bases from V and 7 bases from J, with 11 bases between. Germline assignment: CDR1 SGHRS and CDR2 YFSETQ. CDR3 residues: CASSYDSPNSPLHF. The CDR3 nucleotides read TGCGCCAGCAGCTACGACAGTCCAAATTCACCCCTCCACTTT.

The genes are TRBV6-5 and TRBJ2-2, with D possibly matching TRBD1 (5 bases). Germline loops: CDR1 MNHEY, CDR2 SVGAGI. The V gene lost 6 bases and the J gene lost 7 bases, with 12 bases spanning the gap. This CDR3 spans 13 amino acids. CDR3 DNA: TGTGCCAGCAGGGCCAGGGTCCTCGGGGAGCTGTTTTTT. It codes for CASRARVLGELFF.

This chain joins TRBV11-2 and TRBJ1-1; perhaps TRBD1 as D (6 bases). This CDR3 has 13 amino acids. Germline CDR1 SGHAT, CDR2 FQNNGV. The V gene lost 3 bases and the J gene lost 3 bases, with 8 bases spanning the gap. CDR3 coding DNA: TGTGCCAGCAGCTTTAAGGGGGACACTGAAGCTTTCTTT. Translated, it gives CASSFKGDTEAFF.

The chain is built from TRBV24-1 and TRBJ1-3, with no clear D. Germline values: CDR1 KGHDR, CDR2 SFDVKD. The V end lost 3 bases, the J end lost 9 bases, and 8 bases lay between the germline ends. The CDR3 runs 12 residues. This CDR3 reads CATSDPTGTIYF. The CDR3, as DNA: TGTGCCACCAGTGATCCGACGGGCACCATATATTTT.

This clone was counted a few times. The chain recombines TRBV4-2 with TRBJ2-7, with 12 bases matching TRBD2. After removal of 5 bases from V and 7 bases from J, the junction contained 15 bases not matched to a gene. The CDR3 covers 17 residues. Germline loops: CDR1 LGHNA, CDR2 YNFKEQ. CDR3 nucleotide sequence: TGTGCCAGCAGCGAGAGACTAGCGGGGGTGTCCCAGACGGAGCAGTACTTC. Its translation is CASSERLAGVSQTEQYF.

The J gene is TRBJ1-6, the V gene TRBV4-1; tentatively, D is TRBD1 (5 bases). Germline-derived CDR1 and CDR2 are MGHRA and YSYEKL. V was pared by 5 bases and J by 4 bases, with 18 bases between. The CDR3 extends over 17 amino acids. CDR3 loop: CASSSLAVTAYNSPLHF. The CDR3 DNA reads TGCGCCAGCAGCTCCCTGGCGGTGACAGCGTATAATTCACCCCTCCACTTT.

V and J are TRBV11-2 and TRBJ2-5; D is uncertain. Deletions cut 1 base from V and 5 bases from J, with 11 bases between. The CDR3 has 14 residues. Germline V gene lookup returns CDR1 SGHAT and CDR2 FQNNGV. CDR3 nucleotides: TGTGCCAGCAGCTTAGCGGGTATGAGGGAGACCCAGTACTTC. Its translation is CASSLAGMRETQYF.

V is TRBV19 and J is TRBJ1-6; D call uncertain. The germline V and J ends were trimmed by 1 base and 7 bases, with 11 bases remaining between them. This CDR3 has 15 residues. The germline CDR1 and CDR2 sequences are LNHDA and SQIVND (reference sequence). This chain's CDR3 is CASSIAPGNNSPLHF. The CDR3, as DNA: TGTGCCAGTAGTATAGCTCCGGGGAACAATTCACCCCTCCACTTT.

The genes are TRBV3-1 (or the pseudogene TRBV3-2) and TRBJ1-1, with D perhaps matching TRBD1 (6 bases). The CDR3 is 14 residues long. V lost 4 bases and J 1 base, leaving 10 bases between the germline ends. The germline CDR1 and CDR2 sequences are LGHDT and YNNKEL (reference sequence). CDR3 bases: TGTGCCAGCAGCCTTGGGACAAGGAACACTGAAGCTTTCTTT. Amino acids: CASSLGTRNTEAFF.

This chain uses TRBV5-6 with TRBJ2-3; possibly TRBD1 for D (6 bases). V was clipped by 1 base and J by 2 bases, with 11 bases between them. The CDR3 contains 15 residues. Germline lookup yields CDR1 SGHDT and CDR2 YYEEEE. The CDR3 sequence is CASSLFQGYTDTQYF. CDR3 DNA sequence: TGTGCCAGCAGCTTGTTTCAGGGGTACACAGATACGCAGTATTTT.

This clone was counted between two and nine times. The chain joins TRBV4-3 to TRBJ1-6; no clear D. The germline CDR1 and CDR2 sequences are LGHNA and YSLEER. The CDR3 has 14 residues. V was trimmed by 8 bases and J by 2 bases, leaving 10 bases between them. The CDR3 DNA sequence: TGCGCCAGCCGCCCTGGGCCCTATAATTCACCCCTCCACTTT. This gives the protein CASRPGPYNSPLHF.

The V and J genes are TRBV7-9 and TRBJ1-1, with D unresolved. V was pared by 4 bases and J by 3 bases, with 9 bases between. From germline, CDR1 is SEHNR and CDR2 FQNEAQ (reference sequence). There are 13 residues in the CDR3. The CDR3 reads CASSWYKDTEAFF. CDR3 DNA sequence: TGTGCCAGCAGCTGGTACAAAGACACTGAAGCTTTCTTT.

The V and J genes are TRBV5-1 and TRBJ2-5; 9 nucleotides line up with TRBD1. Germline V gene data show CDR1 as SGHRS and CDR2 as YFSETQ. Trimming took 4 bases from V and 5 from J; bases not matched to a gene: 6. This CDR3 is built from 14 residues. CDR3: CASSQQGAAETQYF. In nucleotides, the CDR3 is TGCGCCAGCAGCCAACAGGGGGCCGCGGAGACCCAGTACTTC.